This TCR beta chain was sequenced during a study of T-cell memory formation after mild COVID-19. Overall study context: The study found TCR clusters largely donor specific.

Findings and caveats of the study: Clones from the second wave (peaking day 37) had unconfirmed SARS-CoV-2 specificity. Detection of some responders pre-infection suggested pre-existing cross-reactive memory T cells participated.

CDR3 length: 18 residues. V lost 6 bases and J lost 0; bases outside the gene matches: 7. The V gene's germline CDR1 is SGHTA and CDR2 FQGNSA. TCR alpha and TCR beta cDNA libraries carrying sample barcodes and UMIs came from 5'RACE with constant-segment primers. TCRdb processed the 5' RACE reads anew with MiXCR; each CDR3 protein has one entry. The sample contains about 410,000 distinct CDR3 sequences, more than 15% of which appear only once. In this sample, this clonotype turned up a few times. Its target is unknown. The V gene is TRBV7-2, the J gene TRBJ2-3; 15 nucleotides line up with TRBD2. The receptor was isolated from a man between 18 and 35 years old who had mild COVID-19 (a few samples of this study predate the infection). Cell type and time point are not known. The sample was PBMCs or a T cell subset sorted from them (not recorded which). CDR3 nucleotides: TGTGCCAGCAGTAGACGGGGACTAGCGGGGGGTAGCACAGATACGCAGTATTTT. Its protein is CASSRRGLAGGSTDTQYF.